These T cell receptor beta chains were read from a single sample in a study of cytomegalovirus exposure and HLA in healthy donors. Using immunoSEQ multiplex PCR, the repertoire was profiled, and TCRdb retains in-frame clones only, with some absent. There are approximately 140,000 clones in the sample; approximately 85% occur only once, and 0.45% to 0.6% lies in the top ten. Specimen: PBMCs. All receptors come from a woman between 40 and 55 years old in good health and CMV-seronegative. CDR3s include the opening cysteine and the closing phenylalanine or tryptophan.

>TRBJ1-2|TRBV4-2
CASSLRTGSGYTF
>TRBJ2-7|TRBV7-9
CASAQGTYEQYF
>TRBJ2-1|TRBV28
CASGGTGGVYNEQFF
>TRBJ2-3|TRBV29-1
CSVDRGRTDTQYF
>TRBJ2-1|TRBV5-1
CASSIEDEQFF
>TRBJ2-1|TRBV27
CASRVLSYNEQFF
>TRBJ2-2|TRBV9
CASSVGVRANTGELFF
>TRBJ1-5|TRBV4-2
CASSRDRTGDQPQHF
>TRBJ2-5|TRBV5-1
CATGRGQGLTGVGETQYF
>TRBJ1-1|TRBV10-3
CAITGQENTEAFF
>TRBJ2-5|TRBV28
CASSLSRGQTETQYF
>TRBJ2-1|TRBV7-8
CASSLVAGGNEQFF
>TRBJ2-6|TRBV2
CASRGQGAGSSGANVLTF
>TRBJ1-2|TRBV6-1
CASRQGYGYTF
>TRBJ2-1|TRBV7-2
CASSSSGLAGVGEQFF
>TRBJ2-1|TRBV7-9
CASFRTSGTEQFF
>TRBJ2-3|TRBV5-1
CASPKSGSRTDTQYF
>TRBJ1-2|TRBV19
CASSLRADYGYTF
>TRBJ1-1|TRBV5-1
CASLGQGAAEAFF
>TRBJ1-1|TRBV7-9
CSSSQEGTEAFF
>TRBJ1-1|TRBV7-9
CASSTGSRNTEAFF
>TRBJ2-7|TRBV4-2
CASSQRGGKTYEQYF